The entry that follows covers one T cell receptor beta chain sequence. This CDR3 comprises 14 residues. Unmatched junction bases numbered 11, after V lost 6 bases and J lost 3 bases. Germline V gene lookup returns CDR1 SQVTM and CDR2 ANQGSEA. This sample is drawn from a study of control samples from healthy donors and cancer patients. Sequencing used immunoSEQ multiplex PCR; TCRdb keeps in-frame clones, though not all of them. The top ten hold roughly 3.5% of the sample, which has about 110,000 clones, roughly 90% seen once. The material sequenced was PBMCs. The genes are TRBV29-1 and TRBJ2-7, with 7 bases lining up with TRBD2. The TCR comes from a woman aged 55-75 years with lung cancer. CDR3 amino acids: CSVKVGGRDYEQYF. The CDR3 DNA is TGCAGCGTCAAGGTCGGGGGGAGGGACTACGAGCAGTACTTC.